This T cell receptor (beta chain) was sequenced for a study of T-cell memory formation after mild COVID-19. Study-wide context: Among the donors, TCR clusters were largely specific to each donor. General study results and limits: In pre-infection memory, a portion of responding clones appeared, which suggested that cross-reactive memory joined. Day 37-peaking second-wave clones had unconfirmed SARS-CoV-2 specificity. Day 15 to 85 contractors were CD4/CD8 balanced; later expanders leaned CD4+.

A remark on this clonotype: As yet, its antigen is unknown.

CDR3 length: 15 residues. J lost 6 bases, V lost 5 bases, and 12 bases had no gene match. In germline, CDR1 is SGHTA, CDR2 FQGNSA. Each CDR3 protein gets one entry after TCRdb re-called the 5' RACE reads with MiXCR. The table lists 140,000 or so distinct CDR3 sequences, about 5.5% of them singletons. The sequence was collected from an adult woman who had mild COVID-19 (a few samples of this study predate the infection). Cell type and time point are not known. The chain couples TRBV7-2 to TRBJ2-7, with 8 bases matching TRBD2. The source material was PBMCs or a T cell subset sorted from them (not recorded which). The CDR3 reads CASSPSRAGVGEQYF. Here the CDR3 DNA reads TGTGCCAGCAGCCCTTCGAGAGCGGGAGTTGGCGAGCAGTACTTC.